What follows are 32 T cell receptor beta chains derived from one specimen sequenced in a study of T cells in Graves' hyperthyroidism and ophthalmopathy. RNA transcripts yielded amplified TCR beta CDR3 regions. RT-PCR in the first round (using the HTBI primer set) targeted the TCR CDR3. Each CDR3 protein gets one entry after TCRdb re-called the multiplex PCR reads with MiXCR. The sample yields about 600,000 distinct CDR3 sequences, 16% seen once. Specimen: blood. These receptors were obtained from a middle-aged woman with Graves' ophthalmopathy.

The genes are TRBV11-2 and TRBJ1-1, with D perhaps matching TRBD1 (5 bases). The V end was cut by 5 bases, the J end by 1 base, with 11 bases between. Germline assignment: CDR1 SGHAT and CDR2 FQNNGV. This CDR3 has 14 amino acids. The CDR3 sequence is CASSQGGGNTEAFF. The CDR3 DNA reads TGTGCCAGCAGCCAGGGCGGGGGGAACACTGAAGCTTTCTTT. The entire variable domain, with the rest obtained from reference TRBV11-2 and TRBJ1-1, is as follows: EAGVAQSPRYKIIEKRQSVAFWCNPISGHATLYWYQQILGQGPKLLIQFQNNGVVDDSQLPKDRFSAERLKGVDSTLKIQPAKLEDSAVYLCASSQGGGNTEAFFGQGTRLTVV.

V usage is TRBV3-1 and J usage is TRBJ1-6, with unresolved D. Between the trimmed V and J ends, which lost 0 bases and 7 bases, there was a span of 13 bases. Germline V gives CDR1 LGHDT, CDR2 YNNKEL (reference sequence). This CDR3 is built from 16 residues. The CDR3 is CASSQDRRPGNSPLHF. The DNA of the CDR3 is TGTGCCAGCAGCCAAGATCGGAGGCCTGGGAATTCACCCCTCCACTTT.

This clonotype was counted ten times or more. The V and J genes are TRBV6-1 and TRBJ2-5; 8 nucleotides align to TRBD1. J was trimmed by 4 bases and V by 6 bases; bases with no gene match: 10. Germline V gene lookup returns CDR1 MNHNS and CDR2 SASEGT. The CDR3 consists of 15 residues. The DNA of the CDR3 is TGTGCCAGCAGACCCTCGGACAGGGAAGGAGAGACCCAGTACTTC. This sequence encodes CASRPSDREGETQYF.

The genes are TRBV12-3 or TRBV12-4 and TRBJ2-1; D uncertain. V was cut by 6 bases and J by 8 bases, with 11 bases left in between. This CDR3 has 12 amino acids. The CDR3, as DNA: TGTGCCAGCAGAACCACAGTGGATGAGCAGTTCTTC. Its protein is CASRTTVDEQFF.

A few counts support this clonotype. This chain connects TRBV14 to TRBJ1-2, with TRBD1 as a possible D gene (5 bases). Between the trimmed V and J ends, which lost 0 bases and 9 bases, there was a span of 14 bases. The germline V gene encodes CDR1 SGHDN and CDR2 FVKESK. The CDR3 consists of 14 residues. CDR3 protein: CASSQDWQGKSYTF. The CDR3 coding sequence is TGTGCCAGCAGCCAAGATTGGCAGGGTAAAAGCTACACCTTC.

This chain's CDR3 is CASSVENMNTEAFF. DNA of the CDR3: TGTGCCAGCAGTGTGGAGAATATGAACACTGAAGCTTTCTTT. This chain joins TRBV2 and TRBJ1-1; D uncertain. V was shortened by 4 bases and J by 0 bases, with 9 bases between the two germline ends. The CDR3 extends over 14 amino acids. The V gene's germline CDR1 is SNHLY and CDR2 FYNNEI. The variable domain in full, with the rest retrieved from reference TRBV2 and TRBJ1-1, is EPEVTQTPSHQVTQMGQEVILRCVPISNHLYFYWYRQILGQKVEFLVSFYNNEISEKSEIFDDQFSVERPDGSNFTLKIRSTKLEDSAMYFCASSVENMNTEAFFGQGTRLTVV.

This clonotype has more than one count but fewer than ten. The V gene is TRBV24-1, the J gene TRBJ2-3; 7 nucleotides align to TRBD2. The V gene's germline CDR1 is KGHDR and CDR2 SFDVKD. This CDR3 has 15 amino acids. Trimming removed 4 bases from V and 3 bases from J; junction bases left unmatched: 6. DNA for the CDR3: TGTGCCACCAGTGACCCTATTAGCGGGACAGATACGCAGTATTTT. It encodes CATSDPISGTDTQYF.

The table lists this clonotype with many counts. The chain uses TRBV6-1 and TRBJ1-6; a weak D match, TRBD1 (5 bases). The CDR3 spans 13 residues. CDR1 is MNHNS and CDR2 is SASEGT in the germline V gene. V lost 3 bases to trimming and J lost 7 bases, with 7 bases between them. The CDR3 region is CASSEYRNSPLHF. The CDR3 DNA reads TGTGCCAGCAGTGAGTACAGGAATTCACCCCTCCACTTT.

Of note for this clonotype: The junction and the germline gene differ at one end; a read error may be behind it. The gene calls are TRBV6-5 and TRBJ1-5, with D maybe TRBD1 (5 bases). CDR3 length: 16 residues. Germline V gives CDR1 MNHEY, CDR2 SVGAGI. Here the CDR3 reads CASSYKAQGPNHPQHF. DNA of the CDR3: TGTGCCAGCAGTTACAAGGCCCAGGGCCCCAATCATCCCCAGCATTTT.

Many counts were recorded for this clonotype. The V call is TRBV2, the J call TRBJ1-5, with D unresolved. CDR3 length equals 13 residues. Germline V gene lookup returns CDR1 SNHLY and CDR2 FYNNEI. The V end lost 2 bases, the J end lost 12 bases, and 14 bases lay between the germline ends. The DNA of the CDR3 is TGTGCCAGCAGTGAATCCCCGGTACTGCACCAGCATTTT. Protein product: CASSESPVLHQHF.

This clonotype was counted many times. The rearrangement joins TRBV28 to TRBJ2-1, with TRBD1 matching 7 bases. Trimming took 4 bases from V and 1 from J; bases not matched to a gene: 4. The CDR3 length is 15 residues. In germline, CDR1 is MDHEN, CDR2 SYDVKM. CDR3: CASSYRGLSYNEQFF. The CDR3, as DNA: TGTGCCAGCAGTTACAGGGGCCTTTCCTACAATGAGCAGTTCTTC.

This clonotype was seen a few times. The CDR3 region is CASSPSLGVSGMVDQETQYF. In nucleotides, the CDR3 is TGTGCCAGCAGCCCCTCCTTAGGTGTTAGCGGGATGGTAGACCAAGAGACCCAGTACTTC. This chain joins TRBV7-9 and TRBJ2-5; 8 bases map to TRBD2. Trimming cost V 5 bases and J 0 bases; bases outside gene matches: 20. This CDR3 comprises 20 residues. Germline V gene data show CDR1 as SEHNR and CDR2 as FQNEAQ (reference sequence).

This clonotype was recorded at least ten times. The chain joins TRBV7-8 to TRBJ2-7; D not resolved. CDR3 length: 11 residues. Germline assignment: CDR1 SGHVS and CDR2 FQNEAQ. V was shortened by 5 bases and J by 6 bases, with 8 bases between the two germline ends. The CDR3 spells CASSLSLEQYF. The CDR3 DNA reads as TGTGCCAGCAGCCTATCTCTCGAGCAGTACTTC.

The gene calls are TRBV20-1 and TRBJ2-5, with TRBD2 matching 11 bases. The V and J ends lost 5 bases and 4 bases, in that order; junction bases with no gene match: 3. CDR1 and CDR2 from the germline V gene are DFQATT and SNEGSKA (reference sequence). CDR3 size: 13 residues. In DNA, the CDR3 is TGCAGTGCTCCTCTAGCGGGAGGAGAGACCCAGTACTTC. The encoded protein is CSAPLAGGETQYF.

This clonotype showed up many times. The CDR3, as DNA: TGTGCCTGGAGGGGGGACCGCGCACCCCTCCACTTT. Its protein product is CAWRGDRAPLHF. The chain carries TRBV30 and TRBJ1-6; weak D call: TRBD1 (5 bases). This CDR3 comprises 12 residues. In germline, CDR1 is GTSNPN, CDR2 SVGIG (reference sequence). V was clipped by 3 bases and J by 11 bases, with 11 bases between them.

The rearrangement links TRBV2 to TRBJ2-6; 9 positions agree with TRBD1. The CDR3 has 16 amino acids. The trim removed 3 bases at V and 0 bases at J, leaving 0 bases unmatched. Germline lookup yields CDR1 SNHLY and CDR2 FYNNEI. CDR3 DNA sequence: TGTGCCAGCAGTGAGGGACAGGGCTCTGGGGCCAACGTCCTGACTTTC. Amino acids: CASSEGQGSGANVLTF.

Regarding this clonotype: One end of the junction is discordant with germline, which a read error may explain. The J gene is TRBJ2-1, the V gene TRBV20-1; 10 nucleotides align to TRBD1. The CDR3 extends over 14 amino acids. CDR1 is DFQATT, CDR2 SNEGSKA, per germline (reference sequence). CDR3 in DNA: TGCGGTGCCTTACCGGGACAGGGGACCAATGAGCAGTTCTTC. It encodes CGALPGQGTNEQFF.

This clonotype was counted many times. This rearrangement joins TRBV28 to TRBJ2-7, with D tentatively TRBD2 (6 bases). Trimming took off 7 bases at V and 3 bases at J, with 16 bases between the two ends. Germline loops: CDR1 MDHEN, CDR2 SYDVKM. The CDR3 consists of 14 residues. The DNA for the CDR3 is TGTGCCAGCACCCTCGGATCGGGAGACTACGAGCAGTACTTC. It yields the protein CASTLGSGDYEQYF.

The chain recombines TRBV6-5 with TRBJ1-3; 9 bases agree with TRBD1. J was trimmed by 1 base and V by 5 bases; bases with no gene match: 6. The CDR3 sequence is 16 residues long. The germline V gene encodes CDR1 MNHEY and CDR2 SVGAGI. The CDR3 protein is CASSNLGTGSGNTIYF. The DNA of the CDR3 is TGTGCCAGCAGTAACCTCGGGACAGGGTCTGGAAACACCATATATTTT.

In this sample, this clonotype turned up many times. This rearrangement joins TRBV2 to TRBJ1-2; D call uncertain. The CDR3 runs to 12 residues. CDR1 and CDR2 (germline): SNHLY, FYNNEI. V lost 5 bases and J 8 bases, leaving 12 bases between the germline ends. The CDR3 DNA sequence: TGTGCCAGCAGTACCGAGACCTTGGGCTACACCTTC. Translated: CASSTETLGYTF.

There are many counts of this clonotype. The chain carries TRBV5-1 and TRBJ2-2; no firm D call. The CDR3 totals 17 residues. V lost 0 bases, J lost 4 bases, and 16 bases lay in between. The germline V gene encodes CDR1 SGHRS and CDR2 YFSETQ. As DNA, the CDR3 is TGCGCCAGCAGCTTGGGAGTCGGTGAGACGTTCACCGGGGAGCTGTTTTTT. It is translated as CASSLGVGETFTGELFF. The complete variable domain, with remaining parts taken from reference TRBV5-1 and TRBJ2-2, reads KAGVTQTPRYLIKTRGQQVTLSCSPISGHRSVSWYQQTPGQGLQFLFEYFSETQRNKGNFPGRFSGRQFSNSRSEMNVSTLELGDSALYLCASSLGVGETFTGELFFGEGSRLTVL.

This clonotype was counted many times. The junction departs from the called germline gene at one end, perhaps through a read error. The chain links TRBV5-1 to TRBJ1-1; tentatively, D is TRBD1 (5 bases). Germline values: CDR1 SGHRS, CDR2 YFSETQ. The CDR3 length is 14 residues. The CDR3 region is CASSLAGPNTEAFF. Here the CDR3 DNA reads TGTGCCAGCAGCCTGGCAGGGCCAAACACTGAAGCTTTCTTT. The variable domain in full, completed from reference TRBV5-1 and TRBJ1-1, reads KAGVTQTPRYLIKTRGQQVTLSCSPISGHRSVSWYQQTPGQGLQFLFEYFSETQRNKGNFPGRFSGRQFSNSRSEMNVSTLELGDSALYLCASSLAGPNTEAFFGQGTRLTVV.

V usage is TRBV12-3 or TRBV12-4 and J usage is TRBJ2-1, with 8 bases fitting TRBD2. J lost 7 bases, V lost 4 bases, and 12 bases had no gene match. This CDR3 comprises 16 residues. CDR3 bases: TGTGCCAGCAGTTCCCGACCGGGACTAGTCGGTAATGAGCAGTTCTTC. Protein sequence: CASSSRPGLVGNEQFF.

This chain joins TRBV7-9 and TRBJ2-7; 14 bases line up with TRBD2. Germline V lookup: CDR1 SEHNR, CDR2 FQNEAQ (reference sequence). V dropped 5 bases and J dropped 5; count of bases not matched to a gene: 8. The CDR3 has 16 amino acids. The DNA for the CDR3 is TGTGCCAGCAGCCCCGGACTAGCGGGAGGCCCCAACGAGCAGTACTTC. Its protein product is CASSPGLAGGPNEQYF. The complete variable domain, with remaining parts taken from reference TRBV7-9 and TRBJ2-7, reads DTGVSQNPRHKITKRGQNVTFRCDPISEHNRLYWYRQTLGQGPEFLTYFQNEAQLEKSRLLSDRFSAERPKGSFSTLEIQRTEQGDSAMYLCASSPGLAGGPNEQYFGPGTRLTVT.

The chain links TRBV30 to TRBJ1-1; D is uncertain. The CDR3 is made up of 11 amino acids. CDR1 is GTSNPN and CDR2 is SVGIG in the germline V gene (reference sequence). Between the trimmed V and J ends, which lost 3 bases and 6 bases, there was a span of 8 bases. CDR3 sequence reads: CAWRAGSEAFF. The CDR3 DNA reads TGTGCCTGGAGGGCGGGTTCTGAAGCTTTCTTT.

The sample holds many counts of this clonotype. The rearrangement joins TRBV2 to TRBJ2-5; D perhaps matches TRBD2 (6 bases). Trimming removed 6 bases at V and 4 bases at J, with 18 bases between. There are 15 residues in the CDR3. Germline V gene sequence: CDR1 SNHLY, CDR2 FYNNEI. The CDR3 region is CASRASTSSAETQYF. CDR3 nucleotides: TGTGCCAGCAGGGCCTCTACTAGCAGCGCAGAGACCCAGTACTTC.

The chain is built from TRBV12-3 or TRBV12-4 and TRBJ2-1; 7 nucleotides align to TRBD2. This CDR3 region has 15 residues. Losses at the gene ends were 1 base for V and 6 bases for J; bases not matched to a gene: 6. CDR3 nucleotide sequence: TGTGCCAGCAGTTTAGGGCGGGGGAGGCGCAATGAGCAGTTCTTC. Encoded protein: CASSLGRGRRNEQFF.

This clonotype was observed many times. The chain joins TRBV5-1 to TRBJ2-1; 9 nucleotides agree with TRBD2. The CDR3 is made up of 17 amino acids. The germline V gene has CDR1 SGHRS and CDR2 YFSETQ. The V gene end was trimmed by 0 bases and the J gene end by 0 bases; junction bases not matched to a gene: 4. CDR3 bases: TGCGCCAGCAGCTTGGGCGGGGGGGCAAGCTCCTACAATGAGCAGTTCTTC. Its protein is CASSLGGGASSYNEQFF.

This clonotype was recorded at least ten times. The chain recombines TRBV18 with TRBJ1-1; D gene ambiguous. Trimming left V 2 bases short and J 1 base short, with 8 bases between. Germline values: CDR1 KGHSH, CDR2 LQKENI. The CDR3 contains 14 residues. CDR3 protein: CASSPEEGNTEAFF. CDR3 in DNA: TGTGCCAGCTCACCAGAGGAAGGGAACACTGAAGCTTTCTTT.

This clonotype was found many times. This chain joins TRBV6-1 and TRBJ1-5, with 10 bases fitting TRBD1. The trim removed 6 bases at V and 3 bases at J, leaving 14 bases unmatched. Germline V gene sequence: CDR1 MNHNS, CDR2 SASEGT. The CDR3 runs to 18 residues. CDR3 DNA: TGTGCCAGCAGATTACCGTCACGGGGACAGGGGTCCAATCAGCCCCAGCATTTT. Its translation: CASRLPSRGQGSNQPQHF.

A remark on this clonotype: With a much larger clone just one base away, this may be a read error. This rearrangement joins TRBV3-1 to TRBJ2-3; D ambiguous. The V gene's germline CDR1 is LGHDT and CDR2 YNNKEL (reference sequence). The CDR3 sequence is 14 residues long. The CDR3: CANSQVLGTDTQYF. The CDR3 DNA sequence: TGTGCCAACAGCCAAGTTCTTGGGACAGATACGCAGTATTTT.

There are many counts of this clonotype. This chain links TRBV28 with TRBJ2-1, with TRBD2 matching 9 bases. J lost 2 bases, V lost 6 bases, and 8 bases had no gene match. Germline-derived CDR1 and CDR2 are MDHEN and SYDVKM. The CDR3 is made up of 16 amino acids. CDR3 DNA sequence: TGTGCCAGCAGGCGCCGACTAGCGGAGCCCTACAATGAGCAGTTCTTC. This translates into CASRRRLAEPYNEQFF.